The rows below give T cell receptor beta chains drawn from one sample of a study of blood T cells in healthy people across ages. From the 5' RACE reads, TCRdb called clonotypes with MiXCR, one entry per CDR3 protein. This sample yields roughly 2 million distinct CDR3 sequences, of which about 50% are seen a single time; roughly 2.1% belongs to the top ten. Sequencing input: blood. Every receptor here comes from a woman aged 40 to 50 in good health. Each CDR3 is given with its conserved first and last residue. The D gene is left open where the match is weak. Where a row states a size, it is once, few, many or the class of an expanded clone; other rows omit it.

j_call,v_call,d_call,cdr3_length,clone_size,cdr3_aa,cdr3_nt
TRBJ2-5,TRBV7-9,.,15,few,CASSLGGQSQETQYF,TGTGCCAGCAGCTTGGGGGGACAGTCTCAAGAGACCCAGTACTTC
TRBJ2-4,TRBV4-2,.,16,.,CASSQTGTRAKNIQYF,TGTGCCAGCAGCCAAACCGGGACAAGAGCCAAAAACATTCAGTACTTC
TRBJ2-4,TRBV29-1,TRBD2,15,few,CSAGLAGTAKNIQYF,TGCAGCGCTGGACTAGCGGGAACAGCCAAAAACATTCAGTACTTC
TRBJ1-2,TRBV27,TRBD1,17,few,CASSPRDRLLGNYGYTF,TGTGCCAGCAGTCCCCGGGACAGGCTCTTAGGGAACTATGGCTACACCTTC
TRBJ1-5,TRBV11-2,.,14,.,CASSPQGVDQPQHF,TGTGCCAGCAGCCCTCAGGGTGTGGATCAGCCCCAGCATTTT
TRBJ2-3,TRBV6-5,TRBD1,15,.,CASRPDRGLTDTQYF,TGTGCCAGCAGGCCAGACAGGGGGCTAACAGATACGCAGTATTTT
TRBJ1-1,TRBV10-3,.,13,.,CAISESAGTEAFF,TGTGCCATCAGTGAGTCAGCGGGAACTGAAGCTTTCTTT
TRBJ1-6,TRBV25-1,.,14,.,CASRYGVDNSPLHF,TGTGCCAGCCGCTATGGGGTGGATAATTCACCCCTCCACTTT
TRBJ2-1,TRBV28,TRBD2,19,few,CASSSRLAALRGSYNEQFF,TGTGCCAGCAGTTCCCGACTAGCGGCCCTACGGGGCTCCTACAATGAGCAGTTCTTC
TRBJ2-5,TRBV20-1,TRBD2,14,few,CSARLAGSRETQYF,TGCAGTGCGCGCTTAGCGGGGTCACGAGAGACCCAGTACTTC
TRBJ1-2,TRBV6-2/TRBV6-3,.,14,.,CAILRRGPPYGYTF,TGTGCCATCTTAAGAAGGGGCCCACCATATGGCTACACCTTC
TRBJ1-5,TRBV25-1,.,14,.,CASSEVGSNQPQHF,TGTGCCAGCAGTGAAGTGGGTAGCAATCAGCCCCAGCATTTT
TRBJ1-5,TRBV5-8,.,17,few,CASRSPLGRNSNQPQHF,TGTGCCAGCAGATCCCCCCTGGGACGGAATAGCAATCAGCCCCAGCATTTT
TRBJ2-5,TRBV4-1,.,13,once,CASFGGARETQYF,TGCGCCAGCTTCGGCGGGGCTAGAGAGACCCAGTACTTC
TRBJ2-1,TRBV6-2/TRBV6-3,.,12,few,CASSSQTELPFF,TGTGCCAGCAGTTCCCAGACCGAGCTGCCGTTCTTC
TRBJ1-5,TRBV20-1,.,15,few,CSATFQGGAGQPQHF,TGCAGTGCTACTTTTCAGGGTGGTGCGGGTCAGCCCCAGCATTTT
TRBJ1-4,TRBV7-9,.,15,.,CASSAGQGLGEKLFF,TGTGCCAGCAGCGCGGGGCAGGGCTTAGGGGAAAAACTGTTTTTT
TRBJ2-7,TRBV14,TRBD1,15,few,CASSHRTGGYYEQYF,TGTGCCAGCAGCCACAGGACAGGGGGTTACTACGAGCAGTACTTC
TRBJ2-7,TRBV28,.,13,.,CASSLSLRNEQYF,TGTGCCAGCAGTTTATCACTAAGGAACGAGCAGTACTTC
TRBJ1-6,TRBV25-1,.,15,.,CAGSESAGEGSPLHF,TGTGCCGGCAGTGAATCTGCAGGGGAAGGATCACCCCTCCACTTT
TRBJ2-3,TRBV4-3,TRBD2,20,few,CASSQDRVLAGESSTDTQYF,TGCGCCAGCAGCCAAGATCGAGTACTAGCGGGGGAATCTAGCACAGATACGCAGTATTTT
TRBJ2-5,TRBV7-9,.,14,.,CASSADASQETQYF,TGTGCCAGCAGTGCTGACGCAAGCCAAGAGACCCAGTACTTC
TRBJ1-5,TRBV20-1,.,15,.,CSVGGHTVRNQPQHF,TGCAGCGTCGGGGGGCATACGGTTCGCAATCAGCCCCAGCATTTT
TRBJ2-1,TRBV7-9,.,13,.,CASSFGGHDEQFF,TGTGCCAGCAGCTTCGGGGGCCATGATGAGCAGTTCTTC
TRBJ1-2,TRBV20-1,TRBD1,13,.,CSAPFRDRVGYTF,TGCAGTGCACCGTTCCGGGACAGGGTTGGCTACACCTTC
TRBJ2-1,TRBV9,TRBD2,20,few,CASSYPRARLADTSYNEQFF,TGTGCCAGCAGCTATCCGAGGGCTCGCCTAGCGGACACCTCCTACAATGAGCAGTTCTTC
TRBJ2-4,TRBV4-2,TRBD1,12,once,CASSQIPGQLYF,TGTGCCAGCAGCCAGATCCCGGGACAGTTGTACTTC
TRBJ2-5,TRBV4-2,.,17,few,CASSYHEYTAPQETQYF,TGTGCCAGCAGCTACCATGAGTATACAGCACCCCAAGAGACCCAGTACTTC
TRBJ2-6,TRBV28,.,15,few,CASRLAGSGANVLTF,TGTGCCAGCAGACTGGCCGGGTCTGGGGCCAACGTCCTGACTTTC
TRBJ1-1,TRBV18,.,14,.,CASSTGRVNTEAFF,TGTGCCAGCTCAACAGGCAGGGTGAACACTGAAGCTTTCTTT
TRBJ1-2,TRBV6-5,.,13,once,CASSPPLSYGYTF,TGTGCCAGCAGCCCCCCCTTGAGCTATGGCTACACCTTC
TRBJ2-7,TRBV27,TRBD1,14,.,CASSMRGRIYEQYF,TGTGCCAGCAGTATGAGGGGGCGAATCTACGAGCAGTACTTC
TRBJ1-4,TRBV6-5,.,15,.,CASSYRRGRSEKLFF,TGTGCCAGCAGTTACCGTCGGGGTAGAAGTGAAAAACTGTTTTTT
TRBJ2-5,TRBV29-1,TRBD2,14,.,CSVGVSGGAWEQYF,TGCAGCGTTGGGGTCAGCGGGGGGGCTTGGGAGCAGTACTTC
TRBJ1-2,TRBV28,.,15,.,CASSLTGGFSYGYTF,TGTGCCAGCAGCCTCACGGGGGGCTTTTCCTATGGCTACACCTTC
TRBJ1-2,TRBV11-2,.,15,.,CASSPRTQANYGYTF,TGTGCCAGCAGCCCCCGGACTCAAGCTAACTATGGCTACACCTTC
TRBJ2-1,TRBV27,.,16,.,CASSTKTVQPYNEQFF,TGTGCCAGCAGTACGAAGACAGTCCAACCGTACAATGAGCAGTTCTTC
TRBJ2-5,TRBV7-2,.,16,few,CASSLTTGLGGETQYF,TGTGCCAGCAGCTTAACGACAGGGTTGGGGGGAGAGACCCAGTACTTC
TRBJ2-3,TRBV15,TRBD1,17,.,CATSRTWDRGGTDTQYF,TGTGCCACCAGCAGAACCTGGGACAGGGGGGGCACAGATACGCAGTATTTT
TRBJ2-3,TRBV20-1,.,15,.,CSAPRPGEPTDTQYF,TGCAGTGCTCCCCGTCCCGGGGAACCCACAGATACGCAGTATTTT
TRBJ2-1,TRBV20-1,TRBD1,17,.,CSARDTTGAKANNEQFF,TGCAGTGCTAGAGATACTACAGGGGCCAAAGCCAACAATGAGCAGTTCTTC
TRBJ2-7,TRBV20-1,TRBD1,14,few,CSAVTGTGSYEQYF,TGCAGTGCTGTGACCGGGACAGGCTCTTACGAGCAGTACTTC
TRBJ2-3,TRBV7-2,TRBD2,15,few,CAITRRLAGADTQYF,TGTGCCATTACACGCAGACTAGCGGGTGCAGATACGCAGTATTTT
TRBJ2-6,TRBV6-2/TRBV6-3,.,16,few,CASSYGTHPGANVLTF,TGTGCCAGCAGTTACGGGACCCACCCTGGGGCCAACGTCCTGACTTTC
TRBJ2-1,TRBV7-2,.,16,.,CASSLAVTTLSSEQFF,TGTGCCAGCAGCTTAGCGGTGACTACCCTCTCCAGTGAGCAGTTCTTC
TRBJ2-1,TRBV5-1,TRBD1,16,.,CASSLNSGTATYEQFF,TGCGCCAGCAGCTTGAATAGTGGGACAGCGACCTACGAGCAGTTCTTC
TRBJ2-4,TRBV7-2,.,16,.,CASSSPSGGPQNIQYF,TGTGCCAGCAGCTCCCCGTCCGGGGGTCCCCAAAACATTCAGTACTTC
TRBJ1-2,TRBV7-2,.,14,.,CASSPRRGMNGYTF,TGTGCCAGCAGCCCTCGCCGGGGAATGAATGGCTACACCTTC
TRBJ2-3,TRBV20-1,.,13,.,CSAGPPPSDTQYF,TGCAGTGCTGGCCCTCCTCCATCGGATACGCAGTATTTT
TRBJ2-1,TRBV2,.,14,.,CASSEDLGANEQFF,TGTGCCAGCAGTGAAGACCTAGGTGCCAATGAGCAGTTCTTC
TRBJ2-5,TRBV2,.,15,.,CASCSGARWQETQYF,TGTGCCAGTTGTTCGGGGGCCAGGTGGCAAGAGACCCAGTACTTC
TRBJ2-2,TRBV25-1,.,16,.,CASSDPGPINTGELFF,TGTGCCAGCAGTGACCCCGGGCCGATTAACACCGGGGAGCTGTTTTTT